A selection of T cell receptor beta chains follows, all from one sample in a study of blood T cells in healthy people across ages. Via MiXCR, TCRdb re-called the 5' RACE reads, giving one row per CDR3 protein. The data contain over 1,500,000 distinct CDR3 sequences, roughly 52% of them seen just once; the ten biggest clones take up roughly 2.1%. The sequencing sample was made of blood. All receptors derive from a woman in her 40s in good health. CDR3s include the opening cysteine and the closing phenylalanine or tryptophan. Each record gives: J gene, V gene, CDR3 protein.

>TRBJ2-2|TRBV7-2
CASSLHGAGSLKAGELFF
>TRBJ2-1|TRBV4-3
CASSQSTGTGSYNEQFF
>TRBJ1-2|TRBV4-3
CASSQRQGAWNGYTF
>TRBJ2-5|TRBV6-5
CASSYLRQKETQYF
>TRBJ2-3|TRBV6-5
CASSYAVLAGGPTDTQYF
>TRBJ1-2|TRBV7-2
CASRTRFNYGYTF
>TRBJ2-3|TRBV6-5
CASSRDYVSADTQYF
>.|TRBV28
CASAYPDTYEQYF
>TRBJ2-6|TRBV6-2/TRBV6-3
CASSWGGGANVLTF
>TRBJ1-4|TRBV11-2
CASSSGFLYEKLFF
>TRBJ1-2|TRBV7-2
CASSFRDGDYGYTF
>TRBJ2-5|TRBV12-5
CASASGGGIPLETQYF
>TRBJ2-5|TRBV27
CASSLRGTSGRKQETQYF
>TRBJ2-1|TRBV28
CASSRCHTTFTQFF
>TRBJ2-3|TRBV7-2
CASSLSPGGGTDTQYF
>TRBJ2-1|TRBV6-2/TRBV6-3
CASSYVAGPRDEQFF
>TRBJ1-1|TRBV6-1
CASRVRGTSDTEAFF
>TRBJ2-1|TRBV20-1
CSARGRDREDNEQFF
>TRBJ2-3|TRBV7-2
CASSLEGGLAGGGDTQYF
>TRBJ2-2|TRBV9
CASSNLGTRVTGELFF
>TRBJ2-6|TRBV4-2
CASSQVQGLGSGANVLTF
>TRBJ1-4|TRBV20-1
CSAVVGSPEKLFF
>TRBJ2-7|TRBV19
CASSMDPGGQGLNEQYF
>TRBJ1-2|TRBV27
CASSPDGNYGYTF
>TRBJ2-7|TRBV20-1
CSGWTGSSYEQYF
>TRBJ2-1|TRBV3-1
CASSQEFTQYNEQFF
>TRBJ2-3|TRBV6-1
CASSVETSGWGDTQYF
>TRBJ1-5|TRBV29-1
CSVKTSLSNQPQHF
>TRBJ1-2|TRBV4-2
CASSQEGRDRDGYTF
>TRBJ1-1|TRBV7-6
CASSPREGVNTEAFF
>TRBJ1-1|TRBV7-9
CASSLAYRTAINTEAFF
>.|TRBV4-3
CASSPGLAGGKPPSHSSYNEQYF
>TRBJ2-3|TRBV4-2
CASSLTMGRDTQYF
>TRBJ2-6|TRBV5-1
CASSSRTGANVLTF
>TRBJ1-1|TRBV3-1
CASSQVGKGRVKAFF
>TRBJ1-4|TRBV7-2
CASSSGDVANEKLFF
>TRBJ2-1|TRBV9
CASSVDPTRVNNEQFF
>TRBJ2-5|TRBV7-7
CASSQSRQETQYF
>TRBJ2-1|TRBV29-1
CSVVTGSVNEQFF
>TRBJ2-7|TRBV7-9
CASSFERGTEQYF
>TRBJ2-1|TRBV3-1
CASRGQMGAANEQFF
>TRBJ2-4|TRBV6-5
CASSYHTGQGSKNIQYF
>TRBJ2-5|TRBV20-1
CSAIRLAGVETQYF
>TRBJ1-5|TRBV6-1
CASSDWTDSNQPQHF
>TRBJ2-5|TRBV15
CATSRDLTETQYF
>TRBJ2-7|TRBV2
CASRSQKSSYEQYF
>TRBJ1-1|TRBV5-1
CASSYRRGGDTEAFF
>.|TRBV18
CASSRGQGAFDEQYF
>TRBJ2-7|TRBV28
CASGGGETYEQYF
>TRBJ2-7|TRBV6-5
CATGSSYEQYF
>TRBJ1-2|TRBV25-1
CASGQTAYGYTF
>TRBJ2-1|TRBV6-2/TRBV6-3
CASSLRDRVPYDEQFF
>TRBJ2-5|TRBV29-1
CSVVVGLGQETQYF
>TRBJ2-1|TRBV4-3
CASSPGLLSYEQFF
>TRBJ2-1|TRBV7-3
CASSLSGLNEQFF